The 10 T cell receptor beta chains below come from one sample, sequenced in a study of T cell responses to AZD1222 COVID-19 vaccine. TCRdb's copy holds only in-frame clones and misses some; the assay was immunoSEQ multiplex PCR. The sample has around 140,000 clones, roughly 89% seen once. The input for sequencing was peripheral blood, taken on day 0 of AZD1222 vaccination. The receptors stem from an adult in good health.

This chain uses TRBV15 with TRBJ2-7; D is unresolved. The CDR3 spans 16 residues. Trimming cost V 0 bases and J 2 bases, with 14 bases left between them. Germline V lookup: CDR1 LNHNV, CDR2 YYDKDF (reference sequence). The CDR3 coding sequence is TGTGCCACCAGCAGAGAGGGCCTTGGCACAGCCTACGAGCAGTACTTC. Protein: CATSREGLGTAYEQYF.

The CDR3 DNA is TGCGCCAGCAGCCTCCGACCACCCGGAGCGAGCAATCAGCCCCAGCATTTT. Amino acid sequence: CASSLRPPGASNQPQHF. This rearrangement joins TRBV4-1 to TRBJ1-5; D gene unclear. This CDR3 is 17 amino acids long. V was pared by 4 bases and J by 1 base, with 17 bases between. Looked up from germline, CDR1 is MGHRA and CDR2 is YSYEKL.

This clone was counted once. This chain joins TRBV5-4 and TRBJ2-7; 9 nucleotides line up with TRBD2. The J segment lost 6 bases and the V segment lost 5 bases, leaving 3 bases of the junction unmatched. Germline V gives CDR1 SGHNT, CDR2 YYREEE (reference sequence). There are 12 residues in the CDR3. CDR3 DNA sequence: TGTGCCAGCAGTTCAGCGGGAGGCGAGCAGTACTTC. Translating gives CASSSAGGEQYF. Filled out from reference TRBV5-4 and TRBJ2-7, the complete variable domain reads ETGVTQSPTHLIKTRGQQVTLRCSSQSGHNTVSWYQQALGQGPQFIFQYYREEENGRGNFPPRFSGLQFPNYSSELNVNALELDDSALYLCASSSAGGEQYFGPGTRLTVT.

This rearrangement joins TRBV18 to TRBJ1-1; D is unclear. CDR1 is KGHSH and CDR2 is LQKENI in the germline V gene. Trimming shortened V by 6 bases and J by 2 bases, and 10 bases separated the two germline ends. CDR3 length: 13 residues. The CDR3 DNA follows: TGTGCCAGCTCGGCAAATGGAAACACTGAAGCTTTCTTT. Translating gives CASSANGNTEAFF.

The chain employs TRBV7-3 and TRBJ2-3; 9 bases match TRBD2. Germline CDR1 reads SGHTA; CDR2 reads FQGTGA. V was clipped by 5 bases and J by 0 bases; unmatched bases: 3. The CDR3 consists of 15 residues. CDR3 sequence: CASSRTSGSTDTQYF. CDR3 bases: TGTGCCAGCAGCCGCACTAGCGGGAGCACAGATACGCAGTATTTT.

The chain recombines TRBV9 with TRBJ2-3, with D possibly TRBD1 on 5 matching bases. Trimming removed 4 bases at V and 3 bases at J, with 12 bases between. The V gene's germline CDR1 is SGDLS and CDR2 YYNGEE. The CDR3 is made up of 14 amino acids. The CDR3 coding sequence is TGTGCCAGCAGCCTTACAGGACGGACAGATACGCAGTATTTT. The encoded protein is CASSLTGRTDTQYF.

V is TRBV2 and J is TRBJ1-1, with D perhaps matching TRBD1 (6 bases). The germline V and J ends were trimmed by 5 bases and 4 bases, with 11 bases remaining between them. The CDR3 runs 13 residues. Germline-derived CDR1 and CDR2 are SNHLY and FYNNEI. CDR3 sequence (DNA): TGTGCCAGCAGTCCTGAGGGGGGCACTGAAGCTTTCTTT. This encodes CASSPEGGTEAFF.

The chain couples TRBV3-1 (or the pseudogene TRBV3-2) to TRBJ1-5; 7 bases agree with TRBD1. CDR3 size: 17 residues. The germline gives CDR1 LGHDT, CDR2 YNNKEL (reference sequence). V lost 4 bases, J lost 0 bases, and 9 bases stayed unmatched. The CDR3 region is CASSPGVDRDSNQPQHF. CDR3 nucleotide sequence: TGTGCCAGCAGCCCAGGCGTAGACAGGGATAGCAATCAGCCCCAGCATTTT.

The V gene is TRBV29-1, the J gene TRBJ2-5; 9 nucleotides line up with TRBD1. The junction had 8 bases not matched to a gene; V was cut back by 4 bases and J by 2 bases. The CDR3 has 15 amino acids. Germline-derived CDR1 and CDR2 are SQVTM and ANQGSEA. CDR3 loop: CSVGALGQGQETQYF. The CDR3 nucleotides read TGCAGCGTTGGTGCCCTTGGACAGGGGCAAGAGACCCAGTACTTC.

V gene TRBV27 combines with J gene TRBJ1-1; a weak D match, TRBD1 (5 bases). This CDR3 region has 15 residues. V dropped 0 bases and J dropped 2 bases, with 10 bases sitting between them. CDR1 is MNHEY, CDR2 SMNVEV, per germline (reference sequence). This CDR3 reads CASSLSFGGNTEAFF. The CDR3 DNA sequence: TGTGCCAGCAGTTTATCGTTTGGGGGTAACACTGAAGCTTTCTTT.